These 17 T cell receptor beta chains share one sample of origin, sequenced in a study of identical twins. TCRdb fed the 5' RACE reads into MiXCR, producing one record per CDR3 protein. Here the sample spans approximately 280,000 distinct CDR3 sequences, more than 6.5% being singletons. The data were also submitted as part of a second study, on yellow fever vaccine responses in identical twins.

The specimen sequenced was memory (CD45RO+) T cells sorted from blood. Receptors originate from a woman aged 18-35 years in good health.

The V gene is TRBV13, the J gene TRBJ1-6; D call uncertain. V lost 4 bases, J lost 10 bases, and 14 bases lay in between. The germline V gene has CDR1 PRHDT and CDR2 FYEKMQ (reference sequence). The CDR3 runs 14 residues. The chain's CDR3 is CASSSPRANSPLHF. The DNA of the CDR3 is TGTGCCAGCAGCTCGCCGAGGGCCAACTCACCCCTCCACTTT.

Only a few counts were recorded for this clonotype. This chain uses TRBV20-1 with TRBJ2-2; D not resolved. Trimming took 1 base from V and 5 from J, leaving 20 bases between them. Germline CDR1 and CDR2: DFQATT and SNEGSKA (reference sequence). The CDR3 runs 17 residues. The DNA for the CDR3 is TGCAGTGCTAGAGTCGAAACAACCCGAGTAGGGACCGGGGAGCTGTTTTTT. Translating it yields CSARVETTRVGTGELFF.

This clonotype was observed many times. The V and J genes are TRBV5-1 and TRBJ1-4, with TRBD1 as a possible D gene (5 bases). Trimming cost V 4 bases and J 3 bases, with 13 bases left between them. The CDR3 is made up of 15 amino acids. Germline assignment: CDR1 SGHRS and CDR2 YFSETQ. The CDR3 DNA reads TGCGCCAGCAGCCCGGGCGGACACCCTAATGAAAAACTGTTTTTT. This sequence encodes CASSPGGHPNEKLFF.

At least ten counts were recorded for this clonotype. The chain joins TRBV15 to TRBJ2-7; D is ambiguous. CDR1 is LNHNV and CDR2 is YYDKDF in the germline V gene (reference sequence). The CDR3 has 16 residues. V was shortened by 5 bases and J by 0 bases, with 17 bases between the two germline ends. The DNA for the CDR3 is TGTGCCACCAGCCCAACCGGCGAGACACGCTCCTACGAGCAGTACGTC. Translating gives CATSPTGETRSYEQYV.

This chain uses TRBV2 with TRBJ2-2, with TRBD2 identical over 8 bases. With V trimmed by 3 bases and J by 7 bases, 4 bases remained unmatched. The CDR3 sequence is 14 residues long. Germline V gene data show CDR1 as SNHLY and CDR2 as FYNNEI. In nucleotides, the CDR3 is TGTGCCAGCAGTGAGACTAGCGTAGGCGGGGAGCTGTTTTTT. It specifies CASSETSVGGELFF.

This clonotype has a handful of counts. An end of the junction differs from the germline gene, which may be a read error. The chain joins TRBV7-9 to TRBJ1-2, with TRBD1 matching 7 bases. Germline CDR1 reads SEHNR; CDR2 reads FQNEAQ (reference sequence). The CDR3 consists of 13 residues. The CDR3 nucleotides are TGTGCCAGCACCTTACAGGGGTCCTATGGCTACACCTTC. As protein: CASTLQGSYGYTF.

This clonotype occurred a few times. The chain joins TRBV6-1 to TRBJ2-5, with a weak D call TRBD1 (5 bases). V was pared by 7 bases and J by 4 bases, with 13 bases between. This CDR3 has 13 amino acids. The germline V gene has CDR1 MNHNS and CDR2 SASEGT. CDR3 region: CASTTRQRETQYF. CDR3 nucleotides: TGTGCCAGCACAACCCGACAGCGAGAGACCCAGTACTTC.

Many counts were recorded for this clonotype. The rearrangement uses TRBV7-3 and TRBJ1-1; D remains unclear. Germline V gene data show CDR1 as SGHTA and CDR2 as FQGTGA. The CDR3 totals 15 residues. The germline V and J ends were trimmed by 2 bases and 0 bases, with 10 bases remaining between them. CDR3 protein: CASSLGVGVNTEAFF. The DNA of the CDR3 is TGTGCCAGCAGCTTAGGGGTGGGTGTGAACACTGAAGCTTTCTTT.

The rearrangement joins TRBV3-1 to TRBJ2-5, with 12 positions matching TRBD2. The CDR3 consists of 17 residues. In germline, CDR1 is LGHDT, CDR2 YNNKEL (reference sequence). V shed 11 bases, J shed 0 bases, and the junction held 13 bases outside the gene matches. CDR3 protein: CARQSRLAGGYQETQYF. The CDR3 DNA reads TGTGCCCGCCAGAGCAGGCTAGCGGGGGGGTACCAAGAGACCCAGTACTTC.

This clonotype has a handful of counts. J is TRBJ2-7 and V is TRBV12-3 or TRBV12-4; 7 positions agree with TRBD2. V was pared by 3 bases and J by 3 bases, with 8 bases of the junction left unmatched. The CDR3 loop spans 15 amino acids. CDR3 DNA: TGTGCCAGCAGTTTGAACAGCGGGATCCTCTACGAGCAGTACTTC. This sequence encodes CASSLNSGILYEQYF.

This clonotype was picked up many times. V is TRBV6-1 and J is TRBJ2-3; 10 bases are shared with TRBD2. The V segment lost 4 bases and the J segment 3 bases; nucleotides outside the gene matches: 1. CDR1 MNHNS and CDR2 SASEGT come from the germline V gene. This CDR3 has 14 residues. Here the CDR3 reads CASSGGLATDTQYF. As DNA, the CDR3 is TGTGCCAGCAGTGGGGGACTAGCGACAGATACGCAGTATTTT.

The table lists this clonotype with a few counts. This chain connects TRBV20-1 to TRBJ1-2; the D is unclear. The CDR3 has 12 residues. The V gene lost 5 bases and the J gene lost 3 bases, with 10 bases spanning the gap. Germline assignment: CDR1 DFQATT and CDR2 SNEGSKA (reference sequence). Written as DNA, the CDR3 is TGCAGTGCTGAAGAGGACTACTATGGCTACACCTTC. It specifies CSAEEDYYGYTF.

This clonotype was observed a handful of times. CDR3 sequence (DNA): TGTGCCAGCAGCCAAGGGACTAGCGGGGGGCCGTCCTCCTACAATGAGCAGTTCTTC. This translates into CASSQGTSGGPSSYNEQFF. The chain joins TRBV4-2 to TRBJ2-1; 14 bases match TRBD2. With V trimmed by 1 base and J by 0 bases, 5 bases remained unmatched. In germline, CDR1 is LGHNA, CDR2 YNFKEQ. The length of the CDR3 is 19 residues.

This clonotype was seen a handful of times. V is TRBV11-2 and J is TRBJ1-1; the match to TRBD1 covers 7 bases. This CDR3 comprises 16 residues. CDR1 is SGHAT and CDR2 is FQNNGV in the germline V gene. V trimming: 1 base; J trimming: 1 base; junction bases outside the gene matches: 6. CDR3 bases: TGTGCCAGCAGCTTAGTCGGGACAGCCGGGAACACTGAAGCTTTCTTT. Encoded protein: CASSLVGTAGNTEAFF.

This clonotype showed up just a few times. This CDR3 is CASSLPDGTGVEQYF. DNA for the CDR3: TGTGCCAGCAGTTTACCCGACGGGACAGGGGTGGAGCAGTACTTC. This chain connects TRBV28 to TRBJ2-7, with 10 bases matching TRBD1. Germline V gene data show CDR1 as MDHEN and CDR2 as SYDVKM. Trimming cost V 2 bases and J 7 bases; bases outside gene matches: 8. The CDR3 covers 15 residues.

This clonotype was detected only a few times. The chain is built from TRBV6-4 and TRBJ2-2; D is unresolved. Germline assignment: CDR1 MRHNA and CDR2 SNTAGT. This CDR3 contains 12 residues. V was trimmed by 6 bases and J by 6 bases, leaving 8 bases between them. The CDR3 DNA is TGTGCCAGCAGAGTAGAAGCCGGGGAGCTGTTTTTT. Translation gives CASRVEAGELFF.

This clonotype has ten or more counts. V is TRBV12-3 or TRBV12-4 and J is TRBJ1-3, with D uncertain. The CDR3 length is 14 residues. With 5 bases removed from V and 0 bases from J, the gap between germline ends came to 8 bases. In DNA form, the CDR3 reads TGTGCCAGCAGTCGACCCAACTCTGGAAACACCATATATTTT. Translated, it gives CASSRPNSGNTIYF.